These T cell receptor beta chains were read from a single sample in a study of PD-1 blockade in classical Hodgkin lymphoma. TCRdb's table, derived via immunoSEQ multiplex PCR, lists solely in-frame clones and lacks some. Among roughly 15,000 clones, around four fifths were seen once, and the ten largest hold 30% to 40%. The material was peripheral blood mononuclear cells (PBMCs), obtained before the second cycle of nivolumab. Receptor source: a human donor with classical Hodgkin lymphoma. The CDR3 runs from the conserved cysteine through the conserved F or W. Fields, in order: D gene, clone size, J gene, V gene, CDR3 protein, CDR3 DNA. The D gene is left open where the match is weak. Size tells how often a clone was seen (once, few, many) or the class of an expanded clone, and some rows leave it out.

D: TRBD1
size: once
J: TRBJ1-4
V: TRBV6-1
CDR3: CASSGQGAPNEKLFF
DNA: TGTGCCAGCAGTGGACAGGGGGCTCCTAATGAAAAACTGTTTTTT

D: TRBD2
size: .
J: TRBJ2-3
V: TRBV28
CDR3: CASRLAGPTSGPQYF
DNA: TGTGCCAGCAGATTAGCGGGACCAACATCCGGGCCGCAGTATTTT

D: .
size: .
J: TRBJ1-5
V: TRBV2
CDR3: CATAGEEGQPQHF
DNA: TGTGCCACCGCAGGGGAGGAAGGCCAGCCCCAGCATTTT

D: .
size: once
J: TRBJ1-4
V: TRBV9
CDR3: CASSPERGGGLVNEKLFF
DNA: TGTGCCAGCAGCCCCGAGCGGGGGGGCGGGCTGGTAAATGAAAAACTGTTTTTT

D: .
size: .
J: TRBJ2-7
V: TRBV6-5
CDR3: CASSYSVVTGFYEQYF
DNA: TGTGCCAGCAGTTACTCGGTAGTGACAGGTTTTTACGAGCAGTACTTC

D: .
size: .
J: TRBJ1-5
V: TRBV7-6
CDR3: CASSPGQWNQPQHF
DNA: TGTGCCAGCAGCCCCGGACAATGGAATCAGCCCCAGCATTTT

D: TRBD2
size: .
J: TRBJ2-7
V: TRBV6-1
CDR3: CASSILAGAHEQYF
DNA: TGTGCCAGCAGCATACTAGCGGGAGCCCACGAGCAGTACTTC

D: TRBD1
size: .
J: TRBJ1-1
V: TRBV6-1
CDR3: CASSEGRGTEAFF
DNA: TGTGCCAGCAGTGAAGGCAGGGGGACTGAAGCTTTCTTT

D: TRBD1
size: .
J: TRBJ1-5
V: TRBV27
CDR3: CASEGTGFRASPSSNQPQHF
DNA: TGTGCCAGCGAAGGGACAGGGTTTAGGGCCTCGCCGAGCAGCAATCAGCCCCAGCATTTT

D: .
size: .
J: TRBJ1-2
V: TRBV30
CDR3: CAWTKQGNYTF
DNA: TGTGCCTGGACGAAACAGGGAAACTACACCTTC

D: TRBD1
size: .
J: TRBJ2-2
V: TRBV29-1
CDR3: CSSRDRENTGELFF
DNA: TGCAGCAGCCGGGACAGGGAGAACACCGGGGAGCTGTTTTTT

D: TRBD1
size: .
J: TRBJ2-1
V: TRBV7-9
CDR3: CASSATGTGKTYNEQFF
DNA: TGTGCCAGCAGCGCTACCGGGACAGGGAAAACCTACAATGAGCAGTTCTTC

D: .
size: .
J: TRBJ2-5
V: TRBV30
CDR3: CAWSVQWGRETQYF
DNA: TGTGCCTGGAGTGTACAGTGGGGCCGAGAGACCCAGTACTTC

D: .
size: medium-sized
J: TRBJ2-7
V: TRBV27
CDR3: CASSLRGGGGASYEQYF
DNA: TGTGCCAGCAGTTTAAGGGGAGGAGGGGGCGCATCCTACGAGCAGTACTTC

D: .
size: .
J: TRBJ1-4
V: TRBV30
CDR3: CAWSPFGTGRNEKLFF
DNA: TGTGCCTGGAGTCCCTTTGGTACAGGCCGCAATGAAAAACTGTTTTTT

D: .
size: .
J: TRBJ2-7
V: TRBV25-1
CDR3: CASSEGGDGYEQYF
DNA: TGTGCCAGCAGTGAGGGGGGAGACGGTTACGAGCAGTACTTC

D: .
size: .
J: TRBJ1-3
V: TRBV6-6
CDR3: CASSETGIGNTIYF
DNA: TGTGCCAGCAGCGAGACGGGGATAGGAAACACCATATATTTT

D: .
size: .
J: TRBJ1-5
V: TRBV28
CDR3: CASRAGNNQPQHF
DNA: TGTGCCAGCAGGGCGGGGAACAATCAGCCCCAGCATTTT

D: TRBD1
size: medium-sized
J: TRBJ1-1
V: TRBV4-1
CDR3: CASSFGQGDTEAFF
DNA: TGCGCCAGCAGCTTCGGACAGGGGGATACTGAAGCTTTCTTT

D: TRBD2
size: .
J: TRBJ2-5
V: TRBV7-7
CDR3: CASSLAGGRGETQYF
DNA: TGTGCTAGCAGCTTAGCGGGGGGCCGAGGAGAGACCCAGTACTTC

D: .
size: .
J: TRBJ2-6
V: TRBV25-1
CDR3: CASSDPSPPGANVLTF
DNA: TGTGCCAGCAGTGACCCATCCCCGCCTGGGGCCAACGTCCTGACTTTC

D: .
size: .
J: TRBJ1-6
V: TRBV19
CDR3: CASSIAVSGYNSPLHF
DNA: TGTGCCAGTAGTATAGCTGTTTCCGGCTATAATTCACCCCTCCACTTT

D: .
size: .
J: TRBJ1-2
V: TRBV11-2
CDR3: CASSLDTVNYGYTF
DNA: TGTGCCAGCAGCTTAGATACAGTGAACTATGGCTACACCTTC

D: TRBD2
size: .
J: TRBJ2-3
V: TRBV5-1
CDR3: CASSATSGGALWTDTQYF
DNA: TGCGCCAGCAGCGCCACTAGCGGGGGGGCATTGTGGACAGATACGCAGTATTTT

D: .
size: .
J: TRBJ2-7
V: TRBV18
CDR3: CASSGQSDVSYEQYF
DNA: TGTGCCAGCTCCGGACAGTCCGATGTCTCCTACGAGCAGTACTTC

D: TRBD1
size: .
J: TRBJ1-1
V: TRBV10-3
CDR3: CAITSTGVLTEAFF
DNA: TGTGCCATCACCTCGACAGGGGTTCTGACTGAAGCTTTCTTT

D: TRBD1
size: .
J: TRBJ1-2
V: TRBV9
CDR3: CASTKWPGQESYGYTF
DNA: TGTGCCAGCACCAAATGGCCGGGACAGGAGTCTTATGGCTACACCTTC

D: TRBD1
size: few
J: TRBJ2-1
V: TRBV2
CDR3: CASSRDREEFF
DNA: TGTGCCAGCTCCCGGGACAGGGAAGAGTTCTTC

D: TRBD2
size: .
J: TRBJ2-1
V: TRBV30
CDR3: CAWSVGGRASSYNEQFF
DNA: TGTGCCTGGAGTGTAGGTGGGAGGGCCAGCTCCTACAATGAGCAGTTCTTC

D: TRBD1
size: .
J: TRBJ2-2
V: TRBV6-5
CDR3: CASSYYRGYTGELFF
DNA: TGTGCCAGCAGTTACTACAGGGGCTACACCGGGGAGCTGTTTTTT

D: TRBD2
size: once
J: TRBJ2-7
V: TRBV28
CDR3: CASSFSLAVLSYEQYF
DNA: TGTGCCAGCAGTTTCTCTCTAGCGGTTCTGTCCTACGAGCAGTACTTC

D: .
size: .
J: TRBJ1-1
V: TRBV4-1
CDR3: CASTGTGRTEAFF
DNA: TGCGCCTCAACGGGGACGGGTAGGACTGAAGCTTTCTTT

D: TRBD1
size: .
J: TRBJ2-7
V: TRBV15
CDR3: CATSRENRGSYEQYF
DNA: TGTGCCACCAGCAGAGAGAACAGGGGCTCTTACGAGCAGTACTTC

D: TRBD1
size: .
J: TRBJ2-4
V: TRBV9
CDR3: CASSASGGMTGNIQYF
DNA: TGTGCCAGCAGCGCTTCAGGGGGCATGACGGGGAACATTCAGTACTTC

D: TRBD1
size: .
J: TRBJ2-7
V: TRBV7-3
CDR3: CASSSQDRGREQYF
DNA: TGTGCCAGCAGCTCGCAGGACAGGGGGCGCGAGCAGTACTTC

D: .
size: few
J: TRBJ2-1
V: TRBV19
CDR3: CASSPRVGVAYNEQFF
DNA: TGTGCCAGTAGTCCCCGAGTCGGGGTAGCCTACAATGAGCAGTTCTTC

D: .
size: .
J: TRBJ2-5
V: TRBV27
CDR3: CASSYGGLVETQYF
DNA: TGTGCCAGCAGTTACGGGGGTTTGGTAGAGACCCAGTACTTC

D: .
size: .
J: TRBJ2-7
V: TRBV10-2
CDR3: CASTPVAAPYEQYF
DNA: TGCGCCAGCACCCCTGTAGCGGCACCTTACGAGCAGTACTTC

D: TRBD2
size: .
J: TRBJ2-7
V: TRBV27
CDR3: CASSLGGGALYEQYF
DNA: TGTGCCAGCAGTTTAGGCGGGGGGGCCTTGTACGAGCAGTACTTC

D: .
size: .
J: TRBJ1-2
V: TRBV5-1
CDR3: CASRSGGTGNYGYTF
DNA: TGCGCCAGCAGGAGCGGAGGAACAGGGAACTATGGCTACACCTTC